This entry describes one T cell receptor (beta chain). This clone has just one count. Its antigen is unknown. Per-base quality was not reported, and no clone a single base away is much larger than it. Read against the paper, the sample's time point label means: about 28 days (+/-7) after the second vaccine dose. This sample's treatment or condition label indicates: meningococcal conjugate vaccine given as trial control. Vaccinee samples came from UK trials COV001 and COV002, including a single-blind randomized controlled phase 2/3 trial of AZD1222 (ChAdOx1 nCoV-19) in healthy adults. For TCRbeta chain sequencing, PBMC samples from trial participants were taken at day 0 and at day 28 after the second dose. The CDR3 regions of human TCRbeta chains were analyzed by immunosequencing. Turning to the authors' computational methods: TCRs in the repertoires were compared against a reference library of SARS-CoV-2-specific TCRs that had been generated with the MIRA antigen-specificity platform. Breadth meant the fraction of unique TCRs that were SARS-CoV-2-associated, whereas depth meant the fraction of total T cells that were SARS-CoV-2-associated. Each spike-specific TCR was assigned to its reactive spike region and to a CD4 or CD8 class using the MIRA data. Log10-transformed breadth and depth values were compared by one-way ANOVA with Sidak's multiple comparisons tests. Held by TCRdb, this immuneACCESS table contains in-frame sequences only and omits some clones. Under half of the omission traces to an unresolved V gene where checked; the cause of the rest is unknown. V, J and clone size reflect that table, while D and trimming were determined from the DNA. In this sample the table shows around 140,000 clones, 88% of which occur a single time. About 5.4% of the sample goes to the ten largest clones.

The data were obtained in a study of T cell responses to AZD1222 COVID-19 vaccine (TCRdb year 2021). With respect to the entire study: TCR sequencing covered over 230 trial participants: 207 given two doses of AZD1222 and 26 given two doses of MenACWY control vaccine. Enrollment into the trials was organized by age into subgroups of 18-55, 56-69 and 70-plus years, and those subgroups contained roughly 140, 27 and 60 TCR-sequenced participants, respectively.

Trimming removed 4 bases from V and 3 bases from J, leaving 6 bases between the germline ends. From the cysteine through the phenylalanine, the CDR3 covers 12 amino acids. Only the CDR3 DNA stays, 36 bases, in frame from base 1. Study-level results and caveats: The 56-69-year group was small, and its depth increase did not reach significance, likely because of low power. CD4 TCRs associated with the vaccine covered the entire spike protein, and the dominant responses were in regions 160-218 and 743-854. Conclusions about previously exposed vaccinees were limited because only a handful of AZD1222 recipients were SARS-CoV-2 seropositive at baseline. No day 14 peak-response samples were available, so repertoires were characterized only after the peak T cell response. Reportedly, close to half of the unique spike-specific TCRs recognized epitopes lying outside the regions that are mutated in the B.1.351 and B.1.1.7 variants. Participants were mostly white British and included more females than males, and it was suggested by the authors that clonal diversity may have been underestimated. A significant rise in spike-specific TCR breadth and depth was observed after two AZD1222 doses relative to day 0 and relative to MenACWY recipients.

In this chain, TRBV12-3 or TRBV12-4 is recombined with TRBJ1-2, and TRBD1 may be the D gene, going by 6 matching bases. The sequence came from an adult who received the MenACWY meningococcal vaccine as a control. Source: peripheral blood, taken 28 days after the second dose of the MenACWY control vaccine. Here is the DNA: TGTGCCAGCAGTTGGACAGACTATGGCTACACCTTC. This encodes CASSWTDYGYTF.